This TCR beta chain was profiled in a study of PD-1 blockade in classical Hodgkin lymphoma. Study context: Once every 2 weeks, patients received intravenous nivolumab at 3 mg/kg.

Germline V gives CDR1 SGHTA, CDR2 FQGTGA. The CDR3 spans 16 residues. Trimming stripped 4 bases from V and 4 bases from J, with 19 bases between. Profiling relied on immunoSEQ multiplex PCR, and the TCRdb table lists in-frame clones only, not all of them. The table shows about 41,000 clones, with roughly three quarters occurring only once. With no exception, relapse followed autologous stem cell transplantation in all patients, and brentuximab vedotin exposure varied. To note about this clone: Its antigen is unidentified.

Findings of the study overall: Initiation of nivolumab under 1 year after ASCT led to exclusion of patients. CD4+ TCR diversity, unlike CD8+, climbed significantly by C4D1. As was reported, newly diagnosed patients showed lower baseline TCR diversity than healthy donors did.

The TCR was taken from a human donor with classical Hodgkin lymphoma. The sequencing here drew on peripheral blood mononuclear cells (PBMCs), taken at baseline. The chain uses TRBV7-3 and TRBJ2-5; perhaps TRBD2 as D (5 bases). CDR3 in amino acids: CASSSSPGSQTETQYF. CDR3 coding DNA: TGTGCCAGCAGCTCAAGTCCGGGATCACAGACAGAGACCCAGTACTTC. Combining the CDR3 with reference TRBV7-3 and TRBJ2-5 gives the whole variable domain GAGVSQTPSNKVTEKGKYVELRCDPISGHTALYWYRQSLGQGPEFLIYFQGTGAADDSGLPNDRFFAVRPEGSVSTLKIQRTERGDSAVYLCASSSSPGSQTETQYFGPGTRLLVL.